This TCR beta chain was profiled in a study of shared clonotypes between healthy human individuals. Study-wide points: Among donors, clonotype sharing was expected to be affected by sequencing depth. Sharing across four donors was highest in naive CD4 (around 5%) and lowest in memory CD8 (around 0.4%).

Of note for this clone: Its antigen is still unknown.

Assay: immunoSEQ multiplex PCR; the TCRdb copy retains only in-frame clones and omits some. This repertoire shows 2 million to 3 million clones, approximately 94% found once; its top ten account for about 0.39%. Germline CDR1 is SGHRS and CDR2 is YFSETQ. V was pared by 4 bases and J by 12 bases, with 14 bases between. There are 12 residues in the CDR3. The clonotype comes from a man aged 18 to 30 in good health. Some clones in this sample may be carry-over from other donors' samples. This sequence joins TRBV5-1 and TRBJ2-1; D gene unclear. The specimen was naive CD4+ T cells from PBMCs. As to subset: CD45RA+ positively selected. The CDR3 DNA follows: TGCGCCAGCAGCCCCCCGGACCGCGGGCAGTTCTTC. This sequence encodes CASSPPDRGQFF.